This T cell receptor (beta chain) was sequenced during a study of shared clonotypes between healthy human individuals. At deep level, the assay was performed. The table came from immunoSEQ multiplex PCR; TCRdb's copy has only in-frame clones and leaves some out. The table records millions of clones, approximately 95% of them present only once. In this sample, this clone turned up once. This TCR came from a man in his late teens or twenties in good health. Sequencing was done on a sample of naive CD4+ T cells sorted from blood. Subset of the sample: CD45RA+ positively selected.

For the CDR3, the DNA is TGTGCCAGCAGCGGGGAGGGACAGGGAATGTATCAGCCCCAGCATTTT. Translated: CASSGEGQGMYQPQHF. The V gene is TRBV7-8, the J gene TRBJ1-5; 9 bases align to TRBD1. The germline V gene encodes CDR1 SGHVS and CDR2 FQNEAQ. The trim removed 5 bases at V and 5 bases at J, leaving 10 bases unmatched. CDR3 length: 16 amino acids.